This TCR beta chain comes out of a study of molecular identifiers for immune sequencing clone quantification. The CDR3 sequence is 15 residues long. CDR1 and CDR2 from the germline V gene are ENHRY and SYGVKD. The V gene lost 0 bases and the J gene lost 6 bases, with 12 bases spanning the gap. Using its own MiXCR run on the PCR reads, TCRdb lists one record per CDR3 protein. This table holds some 680,000 distinct CDR3 sequences, over 25% found once. This clonotype has a handful of counts. The chain recombines TRBV10-3 with TRBJ2-1, with D tentatively TRBD2 (5 bases). The origin of this receptor is a human donor in good health. Some libraries in this study had Jurkat cell RNA spiked in. The sample consisted of naive CD8+ T cells from blood, with Jurkat cell RNA spiked in. The subset was: FACS-sorted CD8+CD4-CCR7+CD45RA+ naive T cells. The CDR3 sequence is CAISESVGVGNEQFF. CDR3 bases: TGTGCCATCAGTGAGTCGGTCGGGGTCGGCAATGAGCAGTTCTTC.